The 23 T cell receptor beta chains given below trace back to one sample, sequenced in a study of blood T cells in healthy people across ages. For the second PCR, which ran for about 7 to 11 cycles, a sample-barcoded 5' primer and a J-beta primer mix were used. TCRdb passed the 5' RACE reads through MiXCR, listing each CDR3 protein once. The sample consists of approximately 800,000 distinct CDR3 sequences, 25% of them appearing once. The same specimen was also included in a second study, on T cells of mothers and their children.

The sample consisted of blood. All receptors derive from a boy aged 5-17 years in good health.

The chain recombines TRBV24-1 with TRBJ2-1; 12 positions match TRBD2. Losses at the gene ends were 3 bases for V and 1 base for J; bases not matched to a gene: 3. Per the germline V gene, CDR1 is KGHDR and CDR2 is SFDVKD. The CDR3 is 17 residues long. The CDR3 DNA follows: TGTGCCACCAGTGATCGACTAGCGGGGGCTTCCTACAATGAGCAGTTCTTC. Protein product: CATSDRLAGASYNEQFF.

The rearrangement links TRBV20-1 to TRBJ2-1; 11 nucleotides align to TRBD2. J lost 3 bases, V lost 0 bases, and 4 bases had no gene match. Germline V gene lookup returns CDR1 DFQATT and CDR2 SNEGSKA (reference sequence). The CDR3 is 16 residues long. This CDR3 is CSARDRLAGLYNEQFF. CDR3 DNA sequence: TGCAGTGCTAGAGATCGACTAGCGGGGCTCTACAATGAGCAGTTCTTC.

The J gene is TRBJ2-2, the V gene TRBV2; the D call may be TRBD1 or TRBD2 (6 bases each). This CDR3 has 15 amino acids. V was pared by 2 bases and J by 6 bases, with 13 bases between. CDR1 is SNHLY and CDR2 is FYNNEI in the germline V gene. The CDR3 here is CASSELRGQAGELFF. CDR3 DNA sequence: TGTGCCAGCAGTGAACTCCGGGGGCAAGCCGGGGAGCTGTTTTTT. Complete variable domain (other parts from reference TRBV2 and TRBJ2-2): EPEVTQTPSHQVTQMGQEVILRCVPISNHLYFYWYRQILGQKVEFLVSFYNNEISEKSEIFDDQFSVERPDGSNFTLKIRSTKLEDSAMYFCASSELRGQAGELFFGEGSRLTVL.

In this sample, this clonotype turned up a few times. The chain has TRBV29-1 and TRBJ2-7; D remains unclear. Deletions cut 2 bases from V and 1 base from J, with 9 bases between. Germline V gene sequence: CDR1 SQVTM, CDR2 ANQGSEA. The CDR3 length is 13 residues. CDR3 sequence: CSVETYSSYEQYF. The CDR3, as DNA: TGCAGCGTTGAAACCTACAGTTCCTACGAGCAGTACTTC.

The gene calls are TRBV4-1 and TRBJ1-1, with D possibly TRBD1 on 5 matching bases. Trimming pared 2 bases from V and 1 base from J, leaving 8 bases between. Germline-derived CDR1 and CDR2 are MGHRA and YSYEKL. This CDR3 is 14 amino acids long. CDR3 sequence reads: CASSQRGRNTEAFF. The CDR3 bases are TGCGCCAGCAGCCAAAGGGGCCGGAACACTGAAGCTTTCTTT.

This sequence joins TRBV10-3 and TRBJ1-1; D uncertain. This CDR3 has 15 amino acids. In germline, CDR1 is ENHRY, CDR2 SYGVKD. V lost 0 bases and J 1 base, leaving 9 bases between the germline ends. The CDR3 DNA follows: TGTGCCATCAGTGAGTCGGGAGCGGCGAACACTGAAGCTTTCTTT. As protein: CAISESGAANTEAFF.

J is TRBJ1-2 and V is TRBV7-9; D perhaps matches TRBD1 (5 bases). The germline CDR1 and CDR2 sequences are SEHNR and FQNEAQ (reference sequence). CDR3 length: 16 amino acids. V lost 6 bases, J lost 6 bases, and 23 bases lay in between. The CDR3 reads CASSLQRGADGHGYTF. The CDR3 DNA follows: TGTGCCAGCAGTTTGCAACGCGGGGCAGACGGTCATGGCTACACCTTC.

This clonotype was picked up a small number of times. The chain has TRBV7-9 and TRBJ2-5; no clear D. This CDR3 has 12 amino acids. V was cut by 5 bases and J by 5 bases, with 9 bases left in between. The germline CDR1 and CDR2 sequences are SEHNR and FQNEAQ (reference sequence). The DNA for the CDR3 is TGTGCCAGCAGCGGGGTGTGGGAGACCCAGTACTTC. This translates into CASSGVWETQYF.

This clonotype was observed a handful of times. The chain joins TRBV20-1 to TRBJ2-1; weak D call: TRBD1 (6 bases). The CDR3 totals 13 residues. Looked up from germline, CDR1 is DFQATT and CDR2 is SNEGSKA (reference sequence). Deletions cut 4 bases from V and 2 bases from J, with 9 bases between. CDR3 nucleotide sequence: TGCAGTGCTACGGACAGCCCCTACAATGAGCAGTTCTTC. Translating gives CSATDSPYNEQFF.

The sample holds a few counts of this clonotype. The CDR3 is CASSYLAGALLDEQFF. The CDR3 DNA reads TGTGCCAGCAGTTACTTAGCGGGGGCCCTCTTGGACGAGCAGTTCTTC. The genes are TRBV6-5 and TRBJ2-1; 9 bases map to TRBD2. J gave up 10 bases and V 1 base, and 11 bases lay outside the gene matches. Germline V gene data show CDR1 as MNHEY and CDR2 as SVGAGI. This CDR3 is built from 16 residues.

This clonotype has only a few counts. The V call is TRBV4-3, the J call TRBJ2-1, with D possibly called TRBD1 or TRBD2 (5 bases each). The CDR3 runs to 19 residues. The germline V gene has CDR1 LGHNA and CDR2 YSLEER. V was clipped by 0 bases and J by 6 bases, with 24 bases between them. The CDR3 DNA sequence: TGCGCCAGCAGCCAAGATCTAGTCCCCGGCCAGGGTGGGAGCAATGAGCAGTTCTTC. It yields the protein CASSQDLVPGQGGSNEQFF.

V is TRBV14 and J is TRBJ1-4; D not certain. V was clipped by 5 bases and J by 4 bases, with 5 bases between them. Germline CDR1 SGHDN, CDR2 FVKESK. The CDR3 runs 12 residues. CDR3 in DNA: TGTGCCAGCAGCGGGTATAATGAAAAACTGTTTTTT. As protein: CASSGYNEKLFF.

This clonotype was seen only a few times. The CDR3 region is CASSNTGLGPYEQYF. For the CDR3, the DNA is TGTGCCAGCAGTAACACAGGACTGGGACCCTACGAGCAGTACTTC. The V call is TRBV6-5, the J call TRBJ2-5; D may match TRBD1 or TRBD2 (5 bases each). The J call may be in error: the DNA end matches TRBJ2-7 better. CDR1 is MNHEY, CDR2 SVGAGI, per germline. This CDR3 is 15 amino acids long.

J is TRBJ2-2 and V is TRBV7-9, with a weak D call TRBD1 (6 bases). V was pared by 11 bases and J by 4 bases, with 17 bases between. Germline loops: CDR1 SEHNR, CDR2 FQNEAQ (reference sequence). The CDR3 length is 14 residues. The CDR3 here is CAVDTGPGTGELFF. For the CDR3, the DNA is TGTGCCGTCGATACAGGGCCGGGCACCGGGGAGCTGTTTTTT.

This clonotype came up many times. The chain employs TRBV5-1 and TRBJ2-1; possibly TRBD1 or TRBD2 for D (5 bases each). The V end lost 0 bases, the J end lost 2 bases, and 9 bases lay between the germline ends. Germline CDR1 and CDR2: SGHRS and YFSETQ. The CDR3 is made up of 15 amino acids. CDR3 in amino acids: CASSLGGTTYNEQFF. The CDR3 DNA reads TGCGCCAGCAGCTTGGGTGGGACGACCTACAATGAGCAGTTCTTC.

The CDR3 reads CASSTLQGPSYEQYF. The CDR3 DNA is TGTGCCAGCAGCACCCTACAGGGGCCCTCCTACGAGCAGTACTTC. The rearrangement links TRBV9 to TRBJ2-7, with 7 bases aligning to TRBD1. J gave up 0 bases and V 4 bases, and 7 bases lay outside the gene matches. Germline CDR1 reads SGDLS; CDR2 reads YYNGEE. CDR3 length: 15 amino acids.

This clonotype was detected a few times. The rearrangement uses TRBV10-3 and TRBJ2-5; tentative D call: TRBD2 (6 bases). V was pared by 10 bases and J by 1 base, with 7 bases between. The length of the CDR3 is 11 residues. Per germline, CDR1 ENHRY and CDR2 SYGVKD. DNA for the CDR3: TGTGCCACGGGACTCCAAGAGACCCAGTACTTC. Its protein product is CATGLQETQYF.

This clonotype has at least ten counts. This chain connects TRBV2 to TRBJ1-2; 9 bases line up with TRBD1. The length of the CDR3 is 15 residues. Looked up from germline, CDR1 is SNHLY and CDR2 is FYNNEI. The V gene end was trimmed by 1 base and the J gene end by 4 bases; junction bases not matched to a gene: 4. CDR3 protein: CASSEGQGEVYGYTF. Written as DNA, the CDR3 is TGTGCCAGCAGTGAAGGACAGGGGGAGGTCTATGGCTACACCTTC.

The CDR3, as DNA: TGCGCCAGCAGCTTGGAGGGGACCTCAGGGACCGGGGAGCTGTTTTTT. Translated, it gives CASSLEGTSGTGELFF. This chain connects TRBV5-1 to TRBJ2-2, with D perhaps being TRBD1 or TRBD2 (5 bases each). Germline CDR1 is SGHRS and CDR2 is YFSETQ. The CDR3 is 16 amino acids. V was shortened by 0 bases and J by 5 bases, with 14 bases between the two germline ends.

In this sample, this clonotype turned up a few times. This rearrangement joins TRBV24-1 to TRBJ2-5, with D possibly matching TRBD1 (5 bases). The V end lost 3 bases, the J end lost 5 bases, and 15 bases lay between the germline ends. The CDR3 has 15 amino acids. The germline CDR1 and CDR2 sequences are KGHDR and SFDVKD. CDR3 amino acids: CATSDLDTPYETQYF. In DNA form, the CDR3 reads TGTGCCACCAGTGATCTGGACACGCCCTATGAGACCCAGTACTTC.

This clonotype has at least ten counts. The chain combines TRBV7-3 with TRBJ2-5; D is perhaps TRBD1 (6 bases). Germline values: CDR1 SGHTA, CDR2 FQGTGA. CDR3 length: 14 amino acids. The germline V and J ends were trimmed by 2 bases and 0 bases, with 7 bases remaining between them. CDR3 sequence reads: CASSLQGHQETQYF. The CDR3 DNA is TGTGCCAGCAGCTTACAGGGGCACCAAGAGACCCAGTACTTC.

This clonotype was counted a few times. The chain links TRBV6-2 or TRBV6-3 to TRBJ1-1; D is undetermined. In germline, CDR1 is MNHEY, CDR2 SVGEGT. V was trimmed by 6 bases and J by 10 bases, leaving 12 bases between them. This CDR3 is built from 11 residues. The CDR3 DNA is TGTGCCAGCAGGTTTAGTAAGCCAGCTTTCTTT. It codes for CASRFSKPAFF.

This chain uses TRBV4-2 with TRBJ1-2; D call uncertain. Germline loops: CDR1 LGHNA, CDR2 YNFKEQ. The CDR3 is 15 residues long. V was shortened by 0 bases and J by 1 base, with 9 bases between the two germline ends. This CDR3 is CASSQEVQRNYGYTF. CDR3 DNA: TGTGCCAGCAGCCAAGAGGTACAGCGTAACTATGGCTACACCTTC.